The 7 T cell receptor beta chains below come from one sample, sequenced in a study of OX40 agonist ivuxolimab in advanced cancers. Libraries were prepared through the immunoSEQ multiplex PCR assay. TCRdb retrieved this table from immuneACCESS and kept in-frame rearrangements only. Not all clones are present; in checked studies, unresolved V genes account for under half, and no reason is known for the remainder. This sample lists over 65,000 clones; 70% to 90% were detected once. 0.27% of the sample rests with the top ten. The sequencing here drew on CD4+ or CD8+ T cells sorted from blood, taken in a trial of the OX40 agonist ivuxolimab. These receptors were collected from an adult with an advanced solid tumor such as melanoma, head and neck, liver or kidney cancer.

The DNA of the CDR3 is TGTGCCAGCAGCTTGGCTAGCGGGAGTAGCAATGAGCAGTTCTTC. Protein product: CASSLASGSSNEQFF. This chain joins TRBV5-5 and TRBJ2-1; 10 positions match TRBD2. Germline V gene data show CDR1 as SGHKS and CDR2 as YYEKEE (reference sequence). With 0 bases clipped from V and 6 bases from J, the junction kept 3 bases outside the gene matches. This CDR3 has 15 amino acids.

This clone appeared a single time. This chain connects TRBV7-9 to TRBJ2-1; 8 bases agree with TRBD1. The CDR3 consists of 12 residues. V was pared by 4 bases and J by 11 bases, with 4 bases of the junction left unmatched. CDR1 and CDR2 from the germline V gene are SEHNR and FQNEAQ (reference sequence). The CDR3, as DNA: TGTGCCAGCAGCTACGGACAGGGCCAGCAGTTCTTC. Its translation: CASSYGQGQQFF.

The gene calls are TRBV27 and TRBJ2-6; D unclear. Between the trimmed V and J ends, which lost 3 bases and 3 bases, there was a span of 6 bases. CDR3 length: 14 amino acids. Germline V gene lookup returns CDR1 MNHEY and CDR2 SMNVEV (reference sequence). The CDR3 sequence is CASSFSLGANVLTF. CDR3 coding DNA: TGTGCCAGCAGTTTTTCACTTGGGGCCAACGTCCTGACTTTC.

This chain connects TRBV14 to TRBJ2-3; 7 bases are a match to TRBD2. This CDR3 is built from 13 residues. V was clipped by 4 bases and J by 6 bases; unmatched bases: 4. Germline loops: CDR1 SGHDN, CDR2 FVKESK. The CDR3 DNA follows: TGTGCCAGCAGCCGATATAGCGGGGATACGCAGTATTTT. Its translation is CASSRYSGDTQYF.

V usage is TRBV29-1 and J usage is TRBJ2-1; possibly TRBD2 for D (5 bases). The CDR3 runs to 12 residues. The V end lost 4 bases, the J end lost 10 bases, and 14 bases lay between the germline ends. Per germline, CDR1 SQVTM and CDR2 ANQGSEA. DNA of the CDR3: TGCAGCGTTGCCCCCCGCAGCGGCGAGCAGTTCTTC. It codes for CSVAPRSGEQFF.

This chain's CDR3 is CASSGGGRYYEQYF. CDR3 nucleotide sequence: TGTGCCAGCAGCGGAGGAGGGCGGTACTACGAGCAGTACTTC. V usage is TRBV9 and J usage is TRBJ2-7; a weak D match, TRBD2 (6 bases). Trimming stripped 3 bases from V and 3 bases from J, with 13 bases between. The CDR3 totals 14 residues. CDR1 SGDLS and CDR2 YYNGEE come from the germline V gene.

CDR3 nucleotide sequence: TGTGCCAGTAGCTCCACCACAGATACGCAGTATTTT. As protein: CASSSTTDTQYF. The J gene is TRBJ2-3, the V gene TRBV19, with no clear D. This CDR3 is built from 12 residues. Trimming pared 6 bases from V and 2 bases from J, leaving 6 bases between. CDR1 and CDR2 (germline): LNHDA, SQIVND (reference sequence).